These 17 T cell receptor beta chains came from one sample sequenced in a study of identical twins' blood T cells. Using its own MiXCR run on the 5' RACE reads, TCRdb lists one record per CDR3 protein. Of fewer than 450,000 distinct CDR3 sequences listed, about 28% are singletons. Input material: PBMCs. The receptors originated from a woman between 18 and 50 years old in good health.

This chain joins TRBV29-1 and TRBJ2-7; 9 positions agree with TRBD1. Germline V gene data show CDR1 as SQVTM and CDR2 as ANQGSEA. V dropped 3 bases and J dropped 2; count of bases not matched to a gene: 5. The CDR3 consists of 14 residues. The CDR3 coding sequence is TGCAGCGTTGATGAGGGACAGGGTGCCTACGAGCAGTACTTC. Its protein is CSVDEGQGAYEQYF.

This clonotype has more than one count but fewer than ten. J is TRBJ2-2 and V is TRBV6-1; 8 bases align to TRBD2. The CDR3 runs 14 residues. The trim removed 3 bases at V and 7 bases at J, leaving 4 bases unmatched. The germline gives CDR1 MNHNS, CDR2 SASEGT. The CDR3 nucleotides read TGTGCCAGCAGTGAGAGGACTAGCCACGGGGAGCTGTTTTTT. Its protein product is CASSERTSHGELFF.

V and J are TRBV20-1 and TRBJ2-7; D uncertain. This CDR3 comprises 14 residues. The germline V gene has CDR1 DFQATT and CDR2 SNEGSKA (reference sequence). V was shortened by 3 bases and J by 7 bases, with 19 bases between the two germline ends. CDR3 loop: CSASGALRVGEQYF. Written as DNA, the CDR3 is TGCAGTGCTAGTGGTGCCCTCCGGGTTGGTGAGCAGTACTTC.

This clonotype was recorded at least ten times. This chain links TRBV5-1 with TRBJ2-2; D is possibly TRBD1 (5 bases). V was clipped by 4 bases and J by 7 bases, with 20 bases between them. Germline assignment: CDR1 SGHRS and CDR2 YFSETQ. This CDR3 has 16 amino acids. CDR3 in amino acids: CASSDIQGFSFGELFF. DNA for the CDR3: TGCGCCAGCAGCGATATCCAGGGTTTCTCCTTCGGGGAGCTGTTTTTT.

The chain links TRBV29-1 to TRBJ1-1; D is perhaps TRBD1 (5 bases). The V gene's germline CDR1 is SQVTM and CDR2 ANQGSEA. The CDR3 contains 14 residues. V was shortened by 5 bases and J by 4 bases, with 17 bases between the two germline ends. The CDR3 region has the DNA TGCAGCGTTAGGGACGCCGTGGGGGGCACTGAAGCTTTCTTT. This encodes CSVRDAVGGTEAFF.

This chain connects TRBV20-1 to TRBJ2-3, with a possible D match to TRBD1 (6 bases). V shed 6 bases and J shed 4 bases, with 20 bases lying between them. The length of the CDR3 is 15 residues. CDR1 and CDR2 from the germline V gene are DFQATT and SNEGSKA (reference sequence). CDR3 protein: CSARPDRPPADTQYF. The DNA for the CDR3 is TGCAGTGCACGACCAGACAGGCCGCCCGCAGATACGCAGTATTTT.

This clonotype was detected only a few times. V usage is TRBV5-1 and J usage is TRBJ2-7; 7 bases match TRBD2. V lost 0 bases, J lost 0 bases, and 9 bases stayed unmatched. This CDR3 has 17 amino acids. From germline, CDR1 is SGHRS and CDR2 YFSETQ. CDR3 sequence: CASSLGEGYRFSYEQYF. DNA for the CDR3: TGCGCCAGCAGCTTGGGGGAGGGATACAGGTTCTCCTACGAGCAGTACTTC.

This sequence joins TRBV20-1 and TRBJ1-4, with 7 nucleotides matching TRBD1. Germline V gene lookup returns CDR1 DFQATT and CDR2 SNEGSKA (reference sequence). V shed 3 bases and J 7 bases; nucleotides not matched to a gene: 11. CDR3 size: 15 residues. CDR3 coding DNA: TGCAGTGCTAGTGGGAGGGGGCTGGGTGGTGAAAAACTGTTTTTT. Its translation is CSASGRGLGGEKLFF.

As to this clonotype: This may be a read error: a much more frequent sequence differs by one nucleotide. The chain links TRBV5-1 to TRBJ1-2; the D is unclear. The germline V gene has CDR1 SGHRS and CDR2 YFSETQ. The CDR3 contains 14 residues. The CDR3 loop reads CASSLGTTNYDYTF. In DNA, the CDR3 is TGCGCCAGCAGCTTGGGGACTACTAACTATGACTACACCTTC.

The chain has TRBV19 and TRBJ1-2; 9 bases match TRBD1. V lost 3 bases and J lost 2; bases outside the gene matches: 4. CDR1 LNHDA and CDR2 SQIVND come from the germline V gene (reference sequence). CDR3 length: 15 residues. CDR3 loop: CASSIRQGGNYGYTF. The CDR3 nucleotides read TGTGCCAGTAGTATCAGACAGGGGGGCAACTATGGCTACACCTTC.

Turning to this clonotype: This CDR3 is missing its conserved last phenylalanine or tryptophan, likely due to a read error. V usage is TRBV5-4 and J usage is TRBJ1-2; D gene unclear. Germline V gene lookup returns CDR1 SGHNT and CDR2 YYREEE (reference sequence). This CDR3 spans 14 amino acids. V gave up 0 bases and J gave up 3 bases, with 9 bases separating them. The chain's CDR3 is CASSLELTDYGYTL. The CDR3 coding sequence is TGTGCCAGCAGCTTGGAATTGACGGACTATGGCTACACCCTC.

This clonotype came up many times. J is TRBJ1-1 and V is TRBV7-9; no firm D call. The V end was cut by 3 bases, the J end by 4 bases, with 6 bases between. CDR1 and CDR2 (germline): SEHNR, FQNEAQ (reference sequence). The CDR3 has 12 amino acids. This chain's CDR3 is CASSFRVTEAFF. The CDR3 DNA follows: TGTGCCAGCAGCTTTAGGGTCACTGAAGCTTTCTTT. Combining the CDR3 with reference TRBV7-9 and TRBJ1-1 gives the whole variable domain DTGVSQNPRHKITKRGQNVTFRCDPISEHNRLYWYRQTLGQGPEFLTYFQNEAQLEKSRLLSDRFSAERPKGSFSTLEIQRTEQGDSAMYLCASSFRVTEAFFGQGTRLTVV.

The chain recombines TRBV3-1 with TRBJ1-6; the D is unclear. This CDR3 is built from 14 residues. Germline V lookup: CDR1 LGHDT, CDR2 YNNKEL (reference sequence). Trimming pared 1 base from V and 7 bases from J, leaving 8 bases between. The CDR3 DNA sequence: TGTGCCAGCAGCCAAGGGTTTAGAAATTCACCCCTCCACTTT. Its translation: CASSQGFRNSPLHF.

This clonotype turned up a few times. The chain is built from TRBV25-1 and TRBJ2-7; 9 bases line up with TRBD1. The CDR3 has 13 residues. Trimming at V came to 7 bases and at J to 3 bases, leaving 4 bases not matched to a gene. Germline CDR1 MGHDK, CDR2 SYGVNS. The CDR3 nucleotides read TGTGCCAGCATGGGACAGGGTGTCTACGAGCAGTACTTC. Protein product: CASMGQGVYEQYF.

The rearrangement uses TRBV29-1 and TRBJ2-3; D not resolved. Trimming took 7 bases from V and 2 from J, leaving 7 bases between them. The CDR3 covers 11 residues. The germline V gene has CDR1 SQVTM and CDR2 ANQGSEA. The CDR3 DNA reads as TGCAGCGCGCCGTCCACAGATACGCAGTATTTT. It translates to CSAPSTDTQYF.

The rearrangement links TRBV19 to TRBJ2-1; TRBD2 aligns across 7 bases. This CDR3 is 14 amino acids long. With 4 bases clipped from V and 3 bases from J, the junction kept 3 bases outside the gene matches. Germline V gene sequence: CDR1 LNHDA, CDR2 SQIVND (reference sequence). The DNA of the CDR3 is TGTGCCAGTAGTAGAGCGGGATTCTACAATGAGCAGTTCTTC. It codes for CASSRAGFYNEQFF.

This clonotype has a handful of counts. The chain has TRBV20-1 and TRBJ2-7; a weak D match, TRBD1 (6 bases). This CDR3 spans 13 amino acids. Germline CDR1 is DFQATT and CDR2 is SNEGSKA (reference sequence). V lost 1 base and J lost 6, with 13 bases in between. The CDR3 sequence is CSARVIVGAEQYF. CDR3 DNA sequence: TGCAGTGCTAGAGTGATAGTGGGGGCCGAGCAGTACTTC.